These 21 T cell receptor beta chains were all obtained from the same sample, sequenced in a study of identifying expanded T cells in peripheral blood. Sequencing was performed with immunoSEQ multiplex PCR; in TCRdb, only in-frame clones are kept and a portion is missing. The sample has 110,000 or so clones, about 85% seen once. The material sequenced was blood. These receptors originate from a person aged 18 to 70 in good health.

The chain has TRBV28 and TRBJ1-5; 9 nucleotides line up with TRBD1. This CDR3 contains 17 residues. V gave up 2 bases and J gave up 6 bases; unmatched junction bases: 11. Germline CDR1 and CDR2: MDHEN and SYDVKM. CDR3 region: CASSLIRSGTGIQPQHF. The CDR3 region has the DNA TGTGCCAGCAGTTTAATTCGGTCTGGGACAGGGATTCAGCCCCAGCATTTT. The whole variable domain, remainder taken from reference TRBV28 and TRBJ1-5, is DVKVTQSSRYLVKRTGEKVFLECVQDMDHENMFWYRQDPGLGLRLIYFSYDVKMKEKGDIPEGYSVSREKKERFSLILESASTNQTSMYLCASSLIRSGTGIQPQHFGDGTRLSIL.

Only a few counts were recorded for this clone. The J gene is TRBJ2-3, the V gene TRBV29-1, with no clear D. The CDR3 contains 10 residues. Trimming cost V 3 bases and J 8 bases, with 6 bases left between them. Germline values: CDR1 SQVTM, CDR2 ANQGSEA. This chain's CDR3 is CSVEVGTQYF. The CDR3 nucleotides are TGCAGCGTTGAGGTCGGTACGCAGTATTTT.

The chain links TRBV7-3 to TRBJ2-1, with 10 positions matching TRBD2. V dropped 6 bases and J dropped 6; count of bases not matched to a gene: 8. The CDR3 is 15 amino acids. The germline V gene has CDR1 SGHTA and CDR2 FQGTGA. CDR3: CASRFGLAGVNEQFF. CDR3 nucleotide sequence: TGTGCCAGCAGGTTCGGGCTAGCGGGAGTCAATGAGCAGTTCTTC.

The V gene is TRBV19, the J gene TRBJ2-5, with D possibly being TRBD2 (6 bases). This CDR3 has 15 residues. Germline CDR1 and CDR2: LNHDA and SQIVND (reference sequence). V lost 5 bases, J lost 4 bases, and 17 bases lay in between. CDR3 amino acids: CASSPRGGMIETQYF. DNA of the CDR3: TGTGCCAGTAGTCCCCGGGGAGGAATGATAGAGACCCAGTACTTC.

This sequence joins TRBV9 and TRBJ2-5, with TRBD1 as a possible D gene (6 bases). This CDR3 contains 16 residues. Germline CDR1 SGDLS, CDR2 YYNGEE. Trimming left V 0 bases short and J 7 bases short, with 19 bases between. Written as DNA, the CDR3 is TGTGCCAGCAGCGTAGAATCCCCCGACAGGACCCGGACCCAGTACTTC. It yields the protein CASSVESPDRTRTQYF. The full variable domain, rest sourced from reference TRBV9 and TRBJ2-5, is DSGVTQTPKHLITATGQRVTLRCSPRSGDLSVYWYQQSLDQGLQFLIQYYNGEERAKGNILERFSAQQFPDLHSELNLSSLELGDSALYFCASSVESPDRTRTQYFGPGTRLLVL.

CDR3 nucleotides: TGTGCCAGCTATTCCGGGACTAGCGGGAGCTACGAGCAGTACTTC. Translated: CASYSGTSGSYEQYF. The chain joins TRBV18 to TRBJ2-7, with 14 bases matching TRBD2. CDR1 and CDR2 from the germline V gene are KGHSH and LQKENI. V was clipped by 7 bases and J by 3 bases; unmatched bases: 5. CDR3 length equals 15 residues. The full variable domain, in which reference TRBV18 and TRBJ2-7 provide the parts outside the CDR3, is NAGVMQNPRHLVRRRGQEARLRCSPMKGHSHVYWYRQLPEEGLKFMVYLQKENIIDESGMPKERFSAEFPKEGPSILRIQQVVRGDSAAYFCASYSGTSGSYEQYFGPGTRLTVT.

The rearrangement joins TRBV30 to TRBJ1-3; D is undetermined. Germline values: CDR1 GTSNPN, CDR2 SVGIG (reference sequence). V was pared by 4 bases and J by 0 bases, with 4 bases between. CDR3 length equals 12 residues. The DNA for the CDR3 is TGTGCCTGGACCACCTCTGGAAACACCATATATTTT. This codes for CAWTTSGNTIYF.

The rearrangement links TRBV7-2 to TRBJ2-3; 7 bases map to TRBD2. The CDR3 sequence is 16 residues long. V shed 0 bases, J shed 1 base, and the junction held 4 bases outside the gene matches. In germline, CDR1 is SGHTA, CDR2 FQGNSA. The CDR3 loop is CASSLARGDGTDTQYF. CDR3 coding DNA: TGTGCCAGCAGCTTAGCACGGGGGGATGGCACAGATACGCAGTATTTT.

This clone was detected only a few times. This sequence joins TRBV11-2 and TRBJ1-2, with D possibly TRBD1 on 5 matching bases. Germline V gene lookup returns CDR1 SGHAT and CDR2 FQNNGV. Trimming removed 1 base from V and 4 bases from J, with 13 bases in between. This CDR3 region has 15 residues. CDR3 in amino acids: CASSLGLAGGYGYTF. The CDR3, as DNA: TGTGCCAGCAGCTTAGGCCTCGCGGGGGGCTATGGCTACACCTTC.

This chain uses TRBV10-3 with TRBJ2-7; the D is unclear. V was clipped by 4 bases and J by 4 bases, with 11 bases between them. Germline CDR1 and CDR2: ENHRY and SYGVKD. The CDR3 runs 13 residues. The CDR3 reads CAISGSPNYEQYF. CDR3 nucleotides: TGTGCCATCAGTGGCTCACCCAATTACGAGCAGTACTTC.

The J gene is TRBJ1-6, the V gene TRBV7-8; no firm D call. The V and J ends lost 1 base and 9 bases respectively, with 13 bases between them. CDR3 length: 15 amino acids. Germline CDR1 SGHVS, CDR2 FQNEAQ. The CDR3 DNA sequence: TGTGCCAGCAGCTTAGATAACCGTGGTAGTTCACCCCTCCACTTT. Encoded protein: CASSLDNRGSSPLHF.

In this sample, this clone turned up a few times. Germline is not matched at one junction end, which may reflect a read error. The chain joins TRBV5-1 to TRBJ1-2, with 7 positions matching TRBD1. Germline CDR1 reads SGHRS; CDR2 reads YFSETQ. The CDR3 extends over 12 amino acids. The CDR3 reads CASSGQDYVYTF. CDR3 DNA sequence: TGCGCCAGCTCAGGACAGGACTATGTCTACACCTTC. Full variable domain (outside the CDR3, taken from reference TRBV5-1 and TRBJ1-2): KAGVTQTPRYLIKTRGQQVTLSCSPISGHRSVSWYQQTPGQGLQFLFEYFSETQRNKGNFPGRFSGRQFSNSRSEMNVSTLELGDSALYLCASSGQDYVYTFGSGTRLTVV.

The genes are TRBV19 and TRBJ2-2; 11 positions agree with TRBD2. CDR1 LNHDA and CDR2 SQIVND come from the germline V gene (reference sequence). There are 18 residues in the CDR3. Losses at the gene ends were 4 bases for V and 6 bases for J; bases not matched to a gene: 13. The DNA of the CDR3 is TGTGCCAGTAGTAAGAGAGGTAGCGGGAGGGCCAGCGCCGGGGAGCTGTTTTTT. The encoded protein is CASSKRGSGRASAGELFF.

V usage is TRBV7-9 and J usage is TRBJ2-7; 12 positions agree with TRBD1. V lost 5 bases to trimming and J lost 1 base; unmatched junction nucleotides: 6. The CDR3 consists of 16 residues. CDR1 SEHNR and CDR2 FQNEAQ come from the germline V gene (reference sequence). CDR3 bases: TGTGCCAGCAGCCCGGCGGGACAGGGGGCATCCTACGAGCAGTACTTC. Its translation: CASSPAGQGASYEQYF.

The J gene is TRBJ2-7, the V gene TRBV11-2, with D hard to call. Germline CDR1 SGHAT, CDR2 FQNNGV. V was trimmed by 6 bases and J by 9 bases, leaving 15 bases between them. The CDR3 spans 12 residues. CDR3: CASSFQPQPQYF. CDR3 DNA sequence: TGTGCCAGCAGTTTTCAACCTCAGCCGCAGTACTTC.

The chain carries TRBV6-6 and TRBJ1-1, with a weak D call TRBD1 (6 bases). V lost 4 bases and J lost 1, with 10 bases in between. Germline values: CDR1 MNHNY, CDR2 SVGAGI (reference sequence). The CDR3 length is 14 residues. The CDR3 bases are TGTGCCAGCAGTTCCACAGGGTCGAACACTGAAGCTTTCTTT. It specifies CASSSTGSNTEAFF.

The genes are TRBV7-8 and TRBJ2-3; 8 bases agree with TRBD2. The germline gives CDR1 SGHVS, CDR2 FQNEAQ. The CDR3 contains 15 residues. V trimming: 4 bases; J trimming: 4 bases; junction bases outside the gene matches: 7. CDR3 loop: CASSSSARGADTQYF. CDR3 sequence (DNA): TGTGCCAGCAGCTCCAGCGCGCGGGGGGCAGATACGCAGTATTTT.

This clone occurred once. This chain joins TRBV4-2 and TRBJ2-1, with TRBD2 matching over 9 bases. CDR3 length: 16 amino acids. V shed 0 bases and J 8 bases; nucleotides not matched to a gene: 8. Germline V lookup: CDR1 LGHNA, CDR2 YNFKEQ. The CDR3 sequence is CASSQDSAGGLDEQFF. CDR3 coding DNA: TGTGCCAGCAGCCAAGATTCAGCGGGAGGACTCGATGAGCAGTTCTTC.

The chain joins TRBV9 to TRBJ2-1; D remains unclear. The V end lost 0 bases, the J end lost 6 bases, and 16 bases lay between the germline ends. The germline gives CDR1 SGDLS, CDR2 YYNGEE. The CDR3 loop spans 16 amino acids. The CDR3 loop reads CASSVVGGQGLNEQFF. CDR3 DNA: TGTGCCAGCAGCGTAGTAGGCGGTCAAGGCCTCAATGAGCAGTTCTTC.

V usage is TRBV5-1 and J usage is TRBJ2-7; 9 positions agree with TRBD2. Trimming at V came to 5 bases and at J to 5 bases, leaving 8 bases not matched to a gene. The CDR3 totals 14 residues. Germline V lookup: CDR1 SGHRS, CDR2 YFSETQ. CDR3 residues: CASRVAGVGHEQYF. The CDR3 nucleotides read TGCGCCAGCAGGGTAGCGGGAGTGGGCCACGAGCAGTACTTC.

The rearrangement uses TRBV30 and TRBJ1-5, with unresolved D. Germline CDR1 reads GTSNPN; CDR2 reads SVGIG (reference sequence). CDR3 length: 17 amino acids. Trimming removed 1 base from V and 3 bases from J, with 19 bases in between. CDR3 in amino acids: CAWSGAALGFANQPQHF. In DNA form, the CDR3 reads TGTGCCTGGAGTGGGGCAGCCCTAGGGTTTGCCAATCAGCCCCAGCATTTT.